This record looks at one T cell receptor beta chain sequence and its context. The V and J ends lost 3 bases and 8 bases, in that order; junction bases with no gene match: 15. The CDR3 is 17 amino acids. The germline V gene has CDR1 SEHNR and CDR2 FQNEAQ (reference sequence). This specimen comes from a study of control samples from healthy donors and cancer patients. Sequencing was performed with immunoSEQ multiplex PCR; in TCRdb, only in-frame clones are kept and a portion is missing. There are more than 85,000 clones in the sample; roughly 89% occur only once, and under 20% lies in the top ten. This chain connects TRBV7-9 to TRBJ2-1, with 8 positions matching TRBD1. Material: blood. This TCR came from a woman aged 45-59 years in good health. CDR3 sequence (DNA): TGTGCCAGCAGCTTTGACCCAGGACAGGGCGTGAGGGATGAGCAGTTCTTC. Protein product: CASSFDPGQGVRDEQFF. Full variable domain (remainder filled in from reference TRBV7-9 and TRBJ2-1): DTGVSQNPRHKITKRGQNVTFRCDPISEHNRLYWYRQTLGQGPEFLTYFQNEAQLEKSRLLSDRFSAERPKGSFSTLEIQRTEQGDSAMYLCASSFDPGQGVRDEQFFGPGTRLTVL.